This T cell receptor beta chain was recorded in a study of T cells in Graves' hyperthyroidism and ophthalmopathy. Study-wide results and caveats: Most thyroid clonotypes that were expanded above 0.001 also turned up in blood.

The CDR3 length is 16 residues. The germline V gene has CDR1 MNHEY and CDR2 SMNVEV (reference sequence). Trimming removed 6 bases from V and 4 bases from J, with 21 bases in between. Authors of the study amplified TCR beta CDR3 regions from RNA transcripts. HTBI primers were used for first-round RT-PCR of the TCR CDR3. One entry per CDR3 protein results from TCRdb running MiXCR on the multiplex PCR reads. The sample has about 520,000 distinct CDR3 sequences, roughly 25% seen once; the top ten hold around 11%. This clonotype was observed at least ten times. Its antigen is not known. The PBMCs had their origin in 7.5 to 10 ml of fresh peripheral blood.

This rearrangement joins TRBV27 to TRBJ1-1; weak D call: TRBD1 (5 bases). The sequencing sample was made of blood. This receptor was taken from a woman aged 25 to 39 with Graves' ophthalmopathy. CDR3 protein: CASSHQAVQGSTEAFF. The CDR3 region has the DNA TGTGCCAGCAGCCACCAGGCGGTGCAGGGAAGCACTGAAGCTTTCTTT.